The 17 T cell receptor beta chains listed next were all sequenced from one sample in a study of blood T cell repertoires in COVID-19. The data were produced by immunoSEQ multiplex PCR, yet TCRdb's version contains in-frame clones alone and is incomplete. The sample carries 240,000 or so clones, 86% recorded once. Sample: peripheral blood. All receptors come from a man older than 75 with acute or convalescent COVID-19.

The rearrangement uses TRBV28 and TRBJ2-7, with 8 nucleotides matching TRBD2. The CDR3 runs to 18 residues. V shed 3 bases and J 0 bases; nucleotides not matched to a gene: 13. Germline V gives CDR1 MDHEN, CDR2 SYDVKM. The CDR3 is CASSFGQHAGGISYEQYF. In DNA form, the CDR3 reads TGTGCCAGCAGTTTTGGTCAGCACGCGGGGGGAATCTCCTACGAGCAGTACTTC.

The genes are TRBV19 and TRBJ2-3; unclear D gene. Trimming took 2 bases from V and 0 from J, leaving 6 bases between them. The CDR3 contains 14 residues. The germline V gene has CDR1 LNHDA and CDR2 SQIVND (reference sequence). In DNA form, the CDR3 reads TGTGCCAGTAGTATATCGCTAAGCACAGATACGCAGTATTTT. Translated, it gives CASSISLSTDTQYF. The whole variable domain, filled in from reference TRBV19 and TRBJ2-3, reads DGGITQSPKYLFRKEGQNVTLSCEQNLNHDAMYWYRQDPGQGLRLIYYSQIVNDFQKGDIAEGYSVSREKKESFPLTVTSAQKNPTAFYLCASSISLSTDTQYFGPGTRLTVL.

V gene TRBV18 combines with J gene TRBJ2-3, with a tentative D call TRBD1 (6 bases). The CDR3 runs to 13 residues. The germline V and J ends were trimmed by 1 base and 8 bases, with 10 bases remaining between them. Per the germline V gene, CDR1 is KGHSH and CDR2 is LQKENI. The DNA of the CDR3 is TGTGCCAGCTCACCACTGGACAGTGGTACGCAGTATTTT. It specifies CASSPLDSGTQYF. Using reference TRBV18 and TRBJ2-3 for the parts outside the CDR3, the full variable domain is NAGVMQNPRHLVRRRGQEARLRCSPMKGHSHVYWYRQLPEEGLKFMVYLQKENIIDESGMPKERFSAEFPKEGPSILRIQQVVRGDSAAYFCASSPLDSGTQYFGPGTRLTVL.

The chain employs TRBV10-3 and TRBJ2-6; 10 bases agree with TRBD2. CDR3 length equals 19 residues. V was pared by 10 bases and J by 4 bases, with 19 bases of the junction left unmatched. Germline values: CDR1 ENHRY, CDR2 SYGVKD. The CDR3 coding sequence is TGTGCCAATTCCGGGACAGGTCTAGCGGGAGTGGGAGGGGCCAACGTCCTGACTTTC. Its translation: CANSGTGLAGVGGANVLTF.

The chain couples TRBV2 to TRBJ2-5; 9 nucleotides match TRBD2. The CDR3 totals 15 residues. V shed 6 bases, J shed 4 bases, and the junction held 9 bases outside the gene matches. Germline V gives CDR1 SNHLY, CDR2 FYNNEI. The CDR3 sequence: CASRTSGSAIETQYF. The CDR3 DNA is TGTGCCAGCAGGACTAGCGGTTCTGCCATAGAGACCCAGTACTTC.

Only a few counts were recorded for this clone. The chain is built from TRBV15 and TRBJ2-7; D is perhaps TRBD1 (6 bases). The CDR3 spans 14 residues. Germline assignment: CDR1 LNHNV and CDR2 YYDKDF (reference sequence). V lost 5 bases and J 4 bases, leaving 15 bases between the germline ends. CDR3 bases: TGTGCCACCAGCGGGGCAGGGGTACTGTACGAGCAGTACTTC. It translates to CATSGAGVLYEQYF.

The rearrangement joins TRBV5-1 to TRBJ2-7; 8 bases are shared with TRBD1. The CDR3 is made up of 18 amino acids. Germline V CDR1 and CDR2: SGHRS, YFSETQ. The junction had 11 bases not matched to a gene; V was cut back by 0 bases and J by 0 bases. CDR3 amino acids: CASSLAGTGVLGSYEQYF. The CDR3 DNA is TGCGCCAGCAGCTTGGCCGGGACAGGTGTTTTAGGCTCCTACGAGCAGTACTTC.

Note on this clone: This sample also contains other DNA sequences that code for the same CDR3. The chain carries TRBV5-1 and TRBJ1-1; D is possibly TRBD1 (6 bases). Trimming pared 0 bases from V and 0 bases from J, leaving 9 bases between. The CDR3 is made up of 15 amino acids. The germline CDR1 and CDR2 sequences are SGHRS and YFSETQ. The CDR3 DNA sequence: TGCGCCAGCAGCTTGGGGGGACACCTGAACACTGAAGCTTTCTTT. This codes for CASSLGGHLNTEAFF.

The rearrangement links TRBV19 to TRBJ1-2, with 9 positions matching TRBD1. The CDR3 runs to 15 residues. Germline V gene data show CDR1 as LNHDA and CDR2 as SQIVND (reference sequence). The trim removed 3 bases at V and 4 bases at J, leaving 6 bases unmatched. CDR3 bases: TGTGCCAGTAGTATTTCACAGGGGGCAAGCTATGGCTACACCTTC. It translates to CASSISQGASYGYTF.

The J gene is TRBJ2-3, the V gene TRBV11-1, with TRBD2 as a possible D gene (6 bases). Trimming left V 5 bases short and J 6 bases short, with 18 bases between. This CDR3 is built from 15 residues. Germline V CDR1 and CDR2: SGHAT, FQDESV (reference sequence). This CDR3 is CASSAAGFRDDTQYF. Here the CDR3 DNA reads TGTGCCAGCAGCGCCGCGGGGTTCAGGGATGATACGCAGTATTTT.

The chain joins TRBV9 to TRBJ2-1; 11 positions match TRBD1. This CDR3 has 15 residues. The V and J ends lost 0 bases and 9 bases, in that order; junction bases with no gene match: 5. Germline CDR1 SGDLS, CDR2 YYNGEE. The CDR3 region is CASSVVGTGGSEQFF. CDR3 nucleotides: TGTGCCAGCAGCGTAGTGGGGACAGGGGGAAGTGAGCAGTTCTTC.

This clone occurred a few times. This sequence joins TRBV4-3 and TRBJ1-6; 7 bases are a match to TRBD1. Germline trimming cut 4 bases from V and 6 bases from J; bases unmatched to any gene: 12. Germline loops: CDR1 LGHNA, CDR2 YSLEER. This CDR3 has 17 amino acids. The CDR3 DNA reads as TGCGCCAGCAGCCGTTTAAACCAAGGGGACAGTAATTCACCCCTCCACTTT. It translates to CASSRLNQGDSNSPLHF.

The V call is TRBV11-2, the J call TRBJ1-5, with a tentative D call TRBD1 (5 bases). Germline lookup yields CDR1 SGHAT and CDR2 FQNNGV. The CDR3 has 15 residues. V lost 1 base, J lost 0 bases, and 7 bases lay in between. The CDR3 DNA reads TGTGCCAGCAGCTTAGGTGACAGTAGCAATCAGCCCCAGCATTTT. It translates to CASSLGDSSNQPQHF.

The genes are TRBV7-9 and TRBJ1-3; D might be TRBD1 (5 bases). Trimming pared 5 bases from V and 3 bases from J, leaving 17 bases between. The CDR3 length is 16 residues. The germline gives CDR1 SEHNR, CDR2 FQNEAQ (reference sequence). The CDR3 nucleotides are TGTGCCAGCAGCCCGCGGACCGGGGGACGTGGAAACACCATATATTTT. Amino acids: CASSPRTGGRGNTIYF.

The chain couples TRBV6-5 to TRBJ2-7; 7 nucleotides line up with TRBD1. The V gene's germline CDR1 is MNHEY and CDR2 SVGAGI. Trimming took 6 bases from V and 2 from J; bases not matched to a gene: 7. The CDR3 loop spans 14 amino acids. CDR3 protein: CASSPGQPPYEQYF. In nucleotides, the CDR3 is TGTGCCAGCAGCCCGGGACAGCCCCCCTACGAGCAGTACTTC.

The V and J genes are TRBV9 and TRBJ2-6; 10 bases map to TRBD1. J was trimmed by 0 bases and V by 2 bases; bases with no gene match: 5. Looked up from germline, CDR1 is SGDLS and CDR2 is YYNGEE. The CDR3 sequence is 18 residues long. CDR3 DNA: TGTGCCAGCAGCGTGGGGACAGGGGCCTACTCTGGGGCCAACGTCCTGACTTTC. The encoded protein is CASSVGTGAYSGANVLTF. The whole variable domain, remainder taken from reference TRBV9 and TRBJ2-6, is DSGVTQTPKHLITATGQRVTLRCSPRSGDLSVYWYQQSLDQGLQFLIQYYNGEERAKGNILERFSAQQFPDLHSELNLSSLELGDSALYFCASSVGTGAYSGANVLTFGAGSRLTVL.

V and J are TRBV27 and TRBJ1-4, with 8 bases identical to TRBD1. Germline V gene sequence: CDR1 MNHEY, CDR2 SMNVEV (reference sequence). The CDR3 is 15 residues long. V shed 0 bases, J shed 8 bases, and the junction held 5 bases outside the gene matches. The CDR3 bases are TGTGCCAGCAGTTTATCCGGGACAGGTGAAGAAAAACTGTTTTTT. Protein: CASSLSGTGEEKLFF.